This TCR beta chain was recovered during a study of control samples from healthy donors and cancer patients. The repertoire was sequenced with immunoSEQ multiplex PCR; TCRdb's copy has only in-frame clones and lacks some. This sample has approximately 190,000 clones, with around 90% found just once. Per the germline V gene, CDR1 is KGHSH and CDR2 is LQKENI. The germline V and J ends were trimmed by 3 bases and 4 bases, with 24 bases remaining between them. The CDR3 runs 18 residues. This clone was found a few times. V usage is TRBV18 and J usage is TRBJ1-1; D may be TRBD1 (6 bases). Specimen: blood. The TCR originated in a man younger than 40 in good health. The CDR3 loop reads CASSPRLTRVVGGTEAFF. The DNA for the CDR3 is TGTGCCAGCTCACCTAGATTAACTCGAGTGGTAGGGGGCACTGAAGCTTTCTTT.